The rows below give T cell receptor beta chains drawn from one sample of a study of blood T cell repertoires in COVID-19. Only in-frame clones appear in the TCRdb table, and some are missing; sequencing was by immunoSEQ multiplex PCR. The sample has some 60,000 clones, around 79% seen once. Sequenced: peripheral blood. These receptors all stem from a human donor in a cohort sampled during active COVID-19. Each CDR3 is given without its conserved first and last residue. Size values are once, few and many counts, or a class for expanded clones, and some rows have none.

abundance,v_gene,CDR3aa
.,TRBV21-1,ASSKLGTCAYEQY
.,TRBV12-5,ASGRPITGTPNTEAF
.,TRBV3-1/TRBV3-2,ASSPGTSAGELF
.,TRBV12-3/TRBV12-4,ASSYSTASAQY
.,TRBV19,ASRVGSQGEKLF
.,TRBV5-1,ASSPEGPQGPQY
once,TRBV30,AWSAPRTGKF
.,TRBV7-2,ASSLPGSTEAF
.,TRBV5-4,ASSAQDSYEKLF
.,TRBV5-5,ASSRRAGMSTEAF
.,TRBV27,ASGRQGTGELF
.,TRBV11-2,ASSLLNSGGSNSPLH
few,TRBV6-1,ASSGRVFGSYNSPLH
.,TRBV11-2,ASSLMGLATDTQY
.,TRBV9,ASSVDQGLGTDTQY
.,TRBV18,ASSPLGGLNTEAF
.,TRBV4-3,ASSQGPPQGHYGYT
.,TRBV4-2,ASSQAGGDYEQY
few,TRBV6-5,ASSSRQAYNSPLH
.,TRBV29-1,SVKVGTNTKQETQY
.,TRBV7-2,ASSLASGRGSYEQY
.,TRBV28,ASSGGGKNTGELF
few,TRBV13,ASSLYEQGGKETQY
.,TRBV24-1,ATQSGGYNEQF
.,TRBV18,ASSPGAARNYGYT
.,TRBV5-1,ASSLDPREGEAF
.,TRBV6-5,ASRRTGWNTEAF
.,TRBV3-1/TRBV3-2,ASSQRSSQATYEQY
.,TRBV2,ASRGPGGRAF
.,TRBV5-1,ASSLETASYEQY
few,TRBV19,ASTRGGAGDTQY
few,TRBV9,ASSVERGLGYT
.,TRBV14,ASTPLTSGDTDTQY
.,TRBV25-1,ASSDPQNTEAF
.,TRBV6-5,ASSYSLGDNTEAF
few,TRBV19,ASTSPGTPNTEAF
.,TRBV5-1,ASSLVGGLAGVSNEQF
.,TRBV11-2,ASSLDAGRNQPQH
.,TRBV10-2,ASSVRGKETQY
.,TRBV7-9,ASSPRGAGFNEQY
.,TRBV5-1,ASSLGNRVLSGNTIY
once,TRBV13,ASSSGQYNEKLF
.,TRBV5-1,ASRRQGSYNEQF
.,TRBV6-1,ASSEAEVWAIY
.,TRBV27,ASSQQGTYEQY
once,TRBV9,ASSFQAGNTIY
.,TRBV5-6,ASSSYQLRSGANVLT
.,TRBV13,ASSPSLDREYSNQPQH
.,TRBV10-2,ASSEVSFCSGVGPGVYYEQY
.,TRBV5-6,ASSATSGSGEQY
.,TRBV4-3,ASSQVASMNTEAF
once,TRBV6-5,ASSYSQETQY
few,TRBV9,ASSGRDFELF
.,TRBV28,ASSSGGEQY
.,TRBV10-3,AISETGGGNQPQH
.,TRBV11-2,ASSFIGGAATQY
.,TRBV5-8,ASSPEPGRYNEQF
.,TRBV7-9,ASSLEGTGTGELF
.,TRBV24-1,ATSDPVAGGSDTGELF
.,TRBV4-1,ASSSISGGPYNSPLH